The 8 T cell receptor beta chains presented below share a single source sample, sequenced in a study of blood T cell repertoires in COVID-19. The assay was immunoSEQ multiplex PCR, and TCRdb's table has in-frame clones only and misses some. The sample consists of fewer than 250,000 clones, about 86% of them appearing once. The specimen was PBMCs or T cells enriched from blood (not recorded which). Receptors were obtained from a woman between 40 and 50 years old with acute COVID-19.

In nucleotides, the CDR3 is TGTGCCAGCTCAGCCAGCGGAGAGACCCAGTACTTC. This sequence encodes CASSASGETQYF. J is TRBJ2-5 and V is TRBV18; D may be TRBD2 (5 bases). The CDR3 totals 12 residues. V dropped 5 bases and J dropped 4 bases, with 8 bases sitting between them. Per germline, CDR1 KGHSH and CDR2 LQKENI.

The V gene is TRBV2, the J gene TRBJ2-3; the match to TRBD2 covers 8 bases. Losses at the gene ends were 2 bases for V and 4 bases for J; bases not matched to a gene: 14. CDR3 length equals 18 residues. Germline V gene data show CDR1 as SNHLY and CDR2 as FYNNEI. The CDR3 region is CASSEIVYSGRLPDTQYF. DNA for the CDR3: TGTGCCAGCAGTGAAATCGTCTACAGCGGGAGACTTCCAGATACGCAGTATTTT.

The J gene is TRBJ2-3, the V gene TRBV7-9, with 15 bases identical to TRBD2. V gave up 4 bases and J gave up 13 bases; unmatched junction bases: 9. The length of the CDR3 is 15 residues. The germline V gene has CDR1 SEHNR and CDR2 FQNEAQ (reference sequence). CDR3 in DNA: TGTGCCAGCAGCTCAGAACAGGGGACTAGCGGGAGGAAGTATTTT. This codes for CASSSEQGTSGRKYF.

The J gene is TRBJ2-2, the V gene TRBV24-1; no firm D call. CDR1 and CDR2 from the germline V gene are KGHDR and SFDVKD. V dropped 7 bases and J dropped 2 bases, with 7 bases sitting between them. The CDR3 sequence is 13 residues long. CDR3 nucleotide sequence: TGTGCCACCAGACAGTTTAACACCGGGGAGCTGTTTTTT. This codes for CATRQFNTGELFF.

J is TRBJ2-7 and V is TRBV18; weak D call: TRBD1 (6 bases). The CDR3 length is 15 residues. Germline CDR1 KGHSH, CDR2 LQKENI. Trimming pared 0 bases from V and 3 bases from J, leaving 12 bases between. The CDR3 protein is CASSPPSGTIYEQYF. DNA for the CDR3: TGTGCCAGCTCACCACCCTCCGGGACAATCTACGAGCAGTACTTC.

This rearrangement joins TRBV9 to TRBJ1-6, with 7 bases that match TRBD1. Trimming cost V 1 base and J 7 bases; bases outside gene matches: 5. CDR1 is SGDLS, CDR2 YYNGEE, per germline. CDR3 length: 15 amino acids. The CDR3 protein is CASSVTAGGNSPLHF. CDR3 bases: TGTGCCAGCAGCGTAACGGCAGGGGGAAATTCACCCCTCCACTTT.

The rearrangement links TRBV25-1 to TRBJ2-1; no clear D. Trimming cost V 4 bases and J 8 bases, with 15 bases left between them. This CDR3 is built from 14 residues. Germline V CDR1 and CDR2: MGHDK, SYGVNS. The CDR3 sequence: CASSGKTSWDEQFF. CDR3 sequence (DNA): TGTGCCAGCAGTGGAAAGACATCTTGGGATGAGCAGTTCTTC.

This clone was picked up one time. The chain couples TRBV6-5 to TRBJ2-2, with a tentative D call TRBD1 (6 bases). Germline lookup yields CDR1 MNHEY and CDR2 SVGAGI. V gave up 2 bases and J gave up 8 bases, with 9 bases separating them. The CDR3 totals 13 residues. CDR3 in amino acids: CASSYGGLGELFF. In DNA form, the CDR3 reads TGTGCCAGCAGTTACGGGGGCTTGGGGGAGCTGTTTTTT.